The rows below give T cell receptor beta chains drawn from one sample of a study of beta chain features in type 1 diabetes. The assay was immunoSEQ multiplex PCR, and TCRdb's table has in-frame clones only and misses some. Among 400,000 to 450,000 clones, approximately 15% were seen once, and the ten largest hold roughly 0.04%. The material sequenced was naive CD4+ T cells from blood. These receptors were taken from a man aged 30 to 39 in good health. Both conserved end residues are part of each CDR3. D genes are given only for firm matches. Size values are once, few and many counts, or a class for expanded clones, and some rows have none.

size	V	J	D	DNA	CDR3
few	TRBV7-2	TRBJ1-4	TRBD1	TGTGCCAGCAGCCCCGACAGGGCAACTAATGAAAAACTGTTTTTT	CASSPDRATNEKLFF
few	TRBV9	TRBJ1-1	.	TGTGCCAGCAGCGCACGCTTGAACACTGAAGCTTTCTTT	CASSARLNTEAFF
few	TRBV4-3	TRBJ1-4	TRBD1	TGCGCCAGCAGCCGCGACAGGGGCGAGAAACTGTTTTTT	CASSRDRGEKLFF
.	TRBV18	TRBJ2-7	.	TGTGCCAGCTCACCCCTGGGGGCAGCTACCGACGAGCAGTACTTC	CASSPLGAATDEQYF
.	TRBV19	TRBJ2-1	TRBD2	TGTGCCAGTAGGCTAGCGGGATTCTCCTACAATGAGCAGTTCTTC	CASRLAGFSYNEQFF
.	TRBV9	TRBJ1-6	.	TGTGCCAGCAGCGTAGCATTGTCGGACACAACCCGTTCACCCCTCCACTTT	CASSVALSDTTRSPLHF
few	TRBV30	TRBJ2-6	.	TGTGCCTGGAGGGTCGGGTCTATCCTCTCTGGGGCCAACGTCCTGACTTTC	CAWRVGSILSGANVLTF
.	TRBV7-9	TRBJ2-2	TRBD1	TGTGCCAGCAGCCCCGACAGGGGGACCGGGGAGCTGTTTTTT	CASSPDRGTGELFF
.	TRBV5-1	TRBJ2-4	TRBD1	TGCGCCAGCAGCTCCGAGGGGGCGGGAAACATTCAGTACTTC	CASSSEGAGNIQYF
.	TRBV5-6	TRBJ2-1	TRBD2	TGTGCCAGCGCAATGACTAGCGCCCAACACAATGAGCAGTTCTTC	CASAMTSAQHNEQFF
.	TRBV5-1	TRBJ1-1	.	TGCGCCAGCAGCTTGGCCAGGATCGGGGCTGAAGCTTTCTTT	CASSLARIGAEAFF
.	TRBV14	TRBJ2-4	.	TGTGCCAGCAGCCAAGGTTTCGGCGTTGATTACATTCAGTACTTC	CASSQGFGVDYIQYF
few	TRBV7-2	TRBJ2-5	.	TGTGCCAGCAGCTTAGGAGGGGGTCGTCAAGAGACCCAGTACTTC	CASSLGGGRQETQYF
few	TRBV5-4	TRBJ2-7	TRBD2	TGTGCCAGCAGCTTGTTGACTAGCGGGTTATACGAGCAGTACTTC	CASSLLTSGLYEQYF
.	TRBV7-9	TRBJ1-6	TRBD1	TGTGCCACCACCGGGACAGACAATTCACCCCTCCACTTT	CATTGTDNSPLHF
few	TRBV4-2	TRBJ2-5	.	TGTGCCAGCAGCCAAGAAGGGCAGAAAGAGACCCAGTACTTC	CASSQEGQKETQYF
few	TRBV7-9	TRBJ2-3	.	TGTGCCTCCCAATCGGGTCCCGGGATCAGGACAGATACGCAGTATTTT	CASQSGPGIRTDTQYF
.	TRBV10-3	TRBJ2-1	.	TGTGCCATCAGTCCCATCGAGGGTTCGCGGAATGAGCAGTTCTTC	CAISPIEGSRNEQFF
.	TRBV7-2	TRBJ2-2	.	TGTGCCAGCAGCTTACGCCGTGGCGGCGGCGGGGAGCTGTTTTTT	CASSLRRGGGGELFF
.	TRBV6-1	TRBJ1-2	.	TGTGCCAGCAGTGAATTCGAAGGGGATGGCTACACCTTC	CASSEFEGDGYTF
.	TRBV27	TRBJ1-5	.	TGTGCCAGCAGTTTATCAAAGCGGTCTACTCAGCCCCAGCATTTT	CASSLSKRSTQPQHF
few	TRBV4-1	TRBJ2-7	.	TGCGCCAGCAGCCCACCCGAGATGACTGGGGTCTACGAGCAGTACTTC	CASSPPEMTGVYEQYF
few	TRBV2	TRBJ2-7	.	TGTGCCAGCAGTCCTGAGGGCTACGAGCAGTACTTC	CASSPEGYEQYF